This T cell receptor (beta chain) emerged from a study of neoadjuvant anti-PD-1 for oral cavity cancer. Study details: Patients without progression received a fourth nivolumab dose around day 43, then surgical resection on days 50-56.

As to this clone: The antigen remains undetermined.

Germline values: CDR1 MGHRA, CDR2 YSYEKL. J lost 5 bases, V lost 4 bases, and 18 bases had no gene match. This CDR3 is 19 amino acids long. Some clones are missing from TCRdb's copy, which holds only in-frame ones; the method was immunoSEQ multiplex PCR. The data show over 15,000 clones, with over 65% seen just once and 2.5% to 3.5% held by the top ten. Study-wide results and limits: After neoadjuvant nivolumab, PBMC T cell clonality was significantly higher in non-responders than responders. Only three patients per response group were TCR-analyzed; validation needed.

Analysis of PBMCs was direct, with no culture step. Specimen: PBMCs, collected before nivolumab (anti-PD-1) treatment. This sequence joins TRBV4-1 and TRBJ1-1; 11 nucleotides line up with TRBD1. This clonotype was obtained from a person between 40 and 85 years old with oral cavity squamous cell carcinoma. CDR3 amino acids: CASSLGQGARLWDGTEAFF. CDR3 sequence (DNA): TGCGCCAGCAGCCTCGGACAGGGGGCAAGGTTGTGGGACGGTACTGAAGCTTTCTTT.